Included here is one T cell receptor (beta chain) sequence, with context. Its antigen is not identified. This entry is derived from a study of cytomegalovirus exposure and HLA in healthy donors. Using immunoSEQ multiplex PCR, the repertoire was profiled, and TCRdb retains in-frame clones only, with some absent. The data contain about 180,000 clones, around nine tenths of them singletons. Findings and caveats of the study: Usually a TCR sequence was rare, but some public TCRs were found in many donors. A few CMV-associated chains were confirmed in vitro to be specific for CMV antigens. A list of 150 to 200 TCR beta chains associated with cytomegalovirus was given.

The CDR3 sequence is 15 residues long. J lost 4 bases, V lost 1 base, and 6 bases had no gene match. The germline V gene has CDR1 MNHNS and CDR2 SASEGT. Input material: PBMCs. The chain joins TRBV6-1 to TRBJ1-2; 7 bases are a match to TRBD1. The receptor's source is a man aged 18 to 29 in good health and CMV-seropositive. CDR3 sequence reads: CASSEERDSFYGYTF. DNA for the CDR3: TGTGCCAGCAGTGAAGAACGGGACAGCTTCTATGGCTACACCTTC.